Listed here is a single T cell receptor (beta chain). The source of the sample is a study of blood T cell repertoires in COVID-19. The CDR3 has 15 residues. Repertoires were generated with immunoSEQ multiplex PCR, while TCRdb's copy carries only in-frame clones and drops some. Found here are roughly 140,000 clones, about 80% of them singletons; the top ten hold just over 0.55%. The chain employs TRBV12-2 and TRBJ2-1; the table names TRBD1, a call not compared with the DNA. TRBV12-2 counts as a pseudogene. The sequencing sample was made of peripheral blood. The clonotype originates from a man aged 55 to 69 with acute or convalescent COVID-19. The CDR3 DNA follows: TGTGCAAGCCCCGACCTGGGGCAGAGCGACAATGAGCAGTTCTTC. Residues: CASPDLGQSDNEQFF.